The 16 T cell receptor beta chains below come from one sample, sequenced in a study of blood T cells in healthy people across ages. It was with a sample-barcoded 5' primer and a J-beta primer mix that a second PCR of about 7 to 12 cycles was run. MiXCR, applied by TCRdb to the 5' RACE reads, yields one record per CDR3 protein. Here the sample spans about 680,000 distinct CDR3 sequences, approximately 49% being singletons. The material sequenced was blood. The source is a woman in her sixties in good health.

The V call is TRBV28, the J call TRBJ2-1; 9 bases line up with TRBD2. CDR1 MDHEN and CDR2 SYDVKM come from the germline V gene. The V segment lost 6 bases and the J segment 5 bases; nucleotides outside the gene matches: 8. This CDR3 comprises 15 residues. CDR3 coding DNA: TGTGCCAGCAGCATATGGGCTAGCGGGAACAATGAGCAGTTCTTC. Encoded protein: CASSIWASGNNEQFF. The full variable domain, in which reference TRBV28 and TRBJ2-1 provide the parts outside the CDR3, is DVKVTQSSRYLVKRTGEKVFLECVQDMDHENMFWYRQDPGLGLRLIYFSYDVKMKEKGDIPEGYSVSREKKERFSLILESASTNQTSMYLCASSIWASGNNEQFFGPGTRLTVL.

The CDR3 sequence: CSATEGNSPLHF. CDR3 DNA sequence: TGCAGTGCTACTGAAGGGAATTCACCCCTCCACTTT. This chain joins TRBV20-1 and TRBJ1-6; no reliable D call. V lost 4 bases to trimming and J lost 7 bases, with 8 bases between them. The CDR3 loop spans 12 amino acids. Looked up from germline, CDR1 is DFQATT and CDR2 is SNEGSKA (reference sequence).

This clonotype showed up just a few times. This chain uses TRBV7-2 with TRBJ1-5, with D perhaps TRBD1 (6 bases). The CDR3 runs 13 residues. Germline V gene data show CDR1 as SGHTA and CDR2 as FQGNSA. Trimming cost V 5 bases and J 6 bases, with 11 bases left between them. CDR3 amino acids: CASSNNRAQPQHF. CDR3 sequence (DNA): TGTGCCAGCAGCAACAACAGGGCTCAGCCCCAGCATTTT.

J is TRBJ2-7 and V is TRBV5-1; a possible D gene is TRBD1 (6 bases). The CDR3 is 15 amino acids. Germline V gene data show CDR1 as SGHRS and CDR2 as YFSETQ. V was clipped by 4 bases and J by 1 base, with 15 bases between them. In DNA form, the CDR3 reads TGCGCCAGCAGCCTGACAGGAGAATGGTCCTACGAGCAGTACTTC. Translation gives CASSLTGEWSYEQYF.

The rearrangement links TRBV9 to TRBJ2-7; 7 bases match TRBD1. The germline gives CDR1 SGDLS, CDR2 YYNGEE. Trimming took 3 bases from V and 7 from J; bases not matched to a gene: 13. This CDR3 spans 15 amino acids. CDR3 bases: TGTGCCAGCAGCGCAGGACAGGTCACCTACAATGAGCAGTACTTC. It translates to CASSAGQVTYNEQYF.

The chain carries TRBV29-1 and TRBJ1-1, with 8 bases fitting TRBD1. The V gene's germline CDR1 is SQVTM and CDR2 ANQGSEA. This CDR3 contains 11 residues. The CDR3 region is CSVQGVTEAFF. The CDR3 bases are TGCAGTGTACAGGGGGTCACTGAAGCTTTCTTT.

Concerning this clonotype itself: The junction departs from the called germline gene at one end, perhaps through a read error. This rearrangement joins TRBV7-7 to TRBJ1-1; D call uncertain. The CDR3 spans 14 residues. CDR1 is SSHAT and CDR2 is FNYEAQ in the germline V gene (reference sequence). DNA of the CDR3: TGTGCTAGCAGTTCTCGGCCGTTGAACACTGAAGCTTTCTTT. This encodes CASSSRPLNTEAFF.

CDR3 in DNA: TGTGCCACCAGTGAGAAACGGGGTACTGGGGCCAACGTCCTGACTTTC. It translates to CATSEKRGTGANVLTF. The V and J genes are TRBV24-1 and TRBJ2-6, with D possibly being TRBD2 (5 bases). Germline lookup yields CDR1 KGHDR and CDR2 SFDVKD. This CDR3 contains 16 residues. Between the trimmed V and J ends, which lost 4 bases and 2 bases, there was a span of 11 bases.

The genes are TRBV29-1 and TRBJ1-2, with 10 bases matching TRBD1. Germline trimming cut 4 bases from V and 8 bases from J; bases unmatched to any gene: 4. This CDR3 comprises 12 residues. In germline, CDR1 is SQVTM, CDR2 ANQGSEA. The CDR3 nucleotides are TGCAGCGTTGGAGGGACAGGGGAAGGCTACACCTTC. This gives the protein CSVGGTGEGYTF.

The CDR3 nucleotides read TGTGCCAGCAGCAAACTAGCGAGCTTCCAAGAGACCCAGTACTTC. It encodes CASSKLASFQETQYF. V usage is TRBV2 and J usage is TRBJ2-5; 7 nucleotides match TRBD2. With 6 bases clipped from V and 1 base from J, the junction kept 8 bases outside the gene matches. Germline-derived CDR1 and CDR2 are SNHLY and FYNNEI. CDR3 length equals 15 residues. Full variable domain (missing parts from reference TRBV2 and TRBJ2-5): EPEVTQTPSHQVTQMGQEVILRCVPISNHLYFYWYRQILGQKVEFLVSFYNNEISEKSEIFDDQFSVERPDGSNFTLKIRSTKLEDSAMYFCASSKLASFQETQYFGPGTRLLVL.

The rearrangement links TRBV7-2 to TRBJ1-2, with no clear D. CDR3 length: 13 residues. With 2 bases removed from V and 2 bases from J, the gap between germline ends came to 6 bases. Germline-derived CDR1 and CDR2 are SGHTA and FQGNSA. The DNA of the CDR3 is TGTGCCAGCAGCTTATACCAGAACTATGGCTACACCTTC. It encodes CASSLYQNYGYTF.

V usage is TRBV20-1 and J usage is TRBJ2-1; 9 nucleotides agree with TRBD2. This CDR3 has 14 residues. V shed 3 bases, J shed 7 bases, and the junction held 7 bases outside the gene matches. Germline V gene data show CDR1 as DFQATT and CDR2 as SNEGSKA (reference sequence). CDR3 sequence reads: CSARGGRAENEQFF. The CDR3 coding sequence is TGCAGTGCTAGGGGCGGGAGGGCCGAGAATGAGCAGTTCTTC.

There are a few counts of this clonotype. The V call is TRBV7-6, the J call TRBJ2-7; unclear D gene. Trimming took off 1 base at V and 0 bases at J, with 22 bases between the two ends. The CDR3 consists of 19 residues. The V gene's germline CDR1 is SGHVS and CDR2 FNYEAQ. DNA for the CDR3: TGTGCCAGCAGCTTAGAGGTAAACAGTCAATTTGATCCCTCCTACGAGCAGTACTTC. Translating gives CASSLEVNSQFDPSYEQYF.

The chain carries TRBV20-1 and TRBJ2-1; TRBD2 agrees at 10 bases. TRBJ2-7 explains the end of the DNA better; the J call may be wrong. CDR3 length: 15 amino acids. Germline V lookup: CDR1 DFQATT, CDR2 SNEGSKA (reference sequence). CDR3 protein: CSAPLAGDPYNEQYF. The CDR3 bases are TGCAGTGCTCCGCTAGCGGGAGATCCCTACAATGAGCAGTACTTC.

The chain links TRBV11-1 to TRBJ2-1; TRBD2 matches 7 bases. The J call may be faulty, since TRBJ2-7 better matches the DNA end. CDR1 is SGHAT and CDR2 is FQDESV in the germline V gene (reference sequence). This CDR3 is 14 amino acids long. In nucleotides, the CDR3 is TGTGCCAGCAGCGAACGACTAGCCTACAATGAGCAGTACTTC. This codes for CASSERLAYNEQYF.

The rearrangement uses TRBV20-1 and TRBJ1-2; D might be TRBD1 (6 bases). V was shortened by 0 bases and J by 3 bases, with 17 bases between the two germline ends. The CDR3 sequence is 16 residues long. CDR1 DFQATT and CDR2 SNEGSKA come from the germline V gene (reference sequence). DNA of the CDR3: TGCAGTGCTAGAGACAACAGGGCCGACCTTTACTATGGCTACACCTTC. This gives the protein CSARDNRADLYYGYTF.